Detailed here is one T cell receptor beta chain. The antigen remains undetermined. The data derive from a study of OX40 agonist ivuxolimab in advanced cancers. Study details: Allowance was made for prior anti-PD-1, anti-PD-L1 or anti-CTLA-4 therapy, and 35% to 40% had some. Partial response was recorded in three patients: one hepatocellular carcinoma and two cutaneous melanoma cases. Study conclusions and caveats: The 0.1-3.0 mg/kg partial responders had among the lowest clonal expansion. Mean expanded clone counts were higher in CD8+ than CD4+ T cells.

The CDR3 spans 12 residues. Germline CDR1 SQVTM, CDR2 ANQGSEA. V gave up 7 bases and J gave up 5 bases, with 15 bases separating them. Repertoires were generated with immunoSEQ multiplex PCR, while TCRdb's copy carries only in-frame clones and drops some. This sample has approximately 99,000 clones; roughly nine tenths occur once, and the top ten carry roughly 5%. Sequences were derived from CD4+ or CD8+ T cells sorted from blood, sampled in a trial of the OX40 agonist ivuxolimab. The genes are TRBV29-1 and TRBJ2-7; D is possibly TRBD2 (7 bases). The receptor was isolated from an adult with an advanced solid tumor such as melanoma, head and neck, liver or kidney cancer. CDR3 region: CSARGAGHEQYF. DNA for the CDR3: TGCAGCGCCCGGGGGGCAGGACACGAGCAGTACTTC.